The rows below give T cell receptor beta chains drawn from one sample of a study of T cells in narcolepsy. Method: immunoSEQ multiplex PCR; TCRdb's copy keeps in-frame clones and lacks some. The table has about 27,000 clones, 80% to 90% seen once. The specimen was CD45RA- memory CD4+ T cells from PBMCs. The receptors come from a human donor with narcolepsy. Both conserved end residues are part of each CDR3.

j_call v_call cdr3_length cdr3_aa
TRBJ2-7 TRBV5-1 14 CASSLLAGFNEQYF
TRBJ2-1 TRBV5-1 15 CASGPGSGRAGESFF
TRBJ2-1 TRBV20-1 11 CSANKVNEQFF
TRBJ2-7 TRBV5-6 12 CASSRDFYEQYF
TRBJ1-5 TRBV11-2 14 CASSLDGSNQPQHF
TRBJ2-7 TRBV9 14 CASSVTSEQGEQYF
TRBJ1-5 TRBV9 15 CASSVSGFSNQPQHF
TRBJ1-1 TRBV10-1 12 CADSPGGGGTFF
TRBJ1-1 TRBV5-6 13 CASSSTDAVEAFF
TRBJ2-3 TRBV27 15 CASSVTSGSSDTQYF
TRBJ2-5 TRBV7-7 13 CASSLARDKTQYF
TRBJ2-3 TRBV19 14 CASMPRTGTDTQYF
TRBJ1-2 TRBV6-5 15 CASTPNPESYYGYTF
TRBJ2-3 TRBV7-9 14 CASSPTGSTDTQYF
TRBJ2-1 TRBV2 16 CASSGTSGKGGGEQFF
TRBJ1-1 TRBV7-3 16 CASSREGEGHVAEAFF
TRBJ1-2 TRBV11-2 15 CASSLVRGPAYGYTF
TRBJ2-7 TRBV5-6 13 CASSFNTRREQYF
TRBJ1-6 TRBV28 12 CASSRVDSPLHF
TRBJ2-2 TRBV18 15 CASSPYQGDTGELFF
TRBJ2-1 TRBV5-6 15 CASSLGTSIYNEQFF
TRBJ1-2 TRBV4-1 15 CASSQDLTKLNGYTF